The 20 T cell receptor beta chains below were found in one sample sequenced in a study of blood T cell repertoires in COVID-19. The assay was immunoSEQ multiplex PCR, and TCRdb's table has in-frame clones only and misses some. The data contain about 150,000 clones, 75% to 85% of them singletons. Specimen: peripheral blood. Receptor source: a man between 60 and 75 years old with active or convalescent COVID-19.

In its sample, this clone was seen a few times. This rearrangement joins TRBV27 to TRBJ2-7; 7 bases are shared with TRBD1. The junction had 7 bases not matched to a gene; V was cut back by 8 bases and J by 3 bases. CDR3 length equals 13 residues. The germline V gene encodes CDR1 MNHEY and CDR2 SMNVEV (reference sequence). The CDR3 nucleotides are TGTGCCAGCGGGCAGGGGGAGTACTACGAGCAGTACTTC. Its translation is CASGQGEYYEQYF.

The rearrangement uses TRBV9 and TRBJ1-2, with 7 bases aligning to TRBD1. J lost 8 bases, V lost 4 bases, and 8 bases had no gene match. The germline CDR1 and CDR2 sequences are SGDLS and YYNGEE. The CDR3 length is 13 residues. The CDR3 spells CASSPTGLWGYTF. CDR3 nucleotide sequence: TGTGCCAGCAGCCCGACAGGGTTATGGGGCTACACCTTC.

V is TRBV6-5 and J is TRBJ2-5, with D perhaps TRBD1 (6 bases). Trimming pared 6 bases from V and 1 base from J, leaving 9 bases between. The CDR3 runs 13 residues. Looked up from germline, CDR1 is MNHEY and CDR2 is SVGAGI. CDR3 sequence (DNA): TGTGCCAGCAGCCCGGACAGCCAAGAGACCCAGTACTTC. It is translated as CASSPDSQETQYF.

The chain couples TRBV5-1 to TRBJ2-7; D may be TRBD2 (10 bases). There are 18 residues in the CDR3. Between the trimmed V and J ends, which lost 6 bases and 4 bases, there was a span of 29 bases. Germline V gene data show CDR1 as SGHRS and CDR2 as YFSETQ. The CDR3 sequence: CASTRTGAGTSVVYEQYF. CDR3 sequence (DNA): TGCGCCAGCACTCGGACAGGGGCCGGGACTAGCGTCGTATACGAGCAGTACTTC.

This chain connects TRBV10-3 to TRBJ2-7; tentatively, D is TRBD2 (6 bases). In germline, CDR1 is ENHRY, CDR2 SYGVKD. The V end was cut by 3 bases, the J end by 0 bases, with 6 bases between. The CDR3 totals 13 residues. The CDR3 reads CAISDGSSYEQYF. Here the CDR3 DNA reads TGTGCCATCAGTGACGGGAGCTCCTACGAGCAGTACTTC.

This clone occurred once. The gene calls are TRBV13 and TRBJ2-6, with no clear D. Trimming shortened V by 3 bases and J by 4 bases, and 10 bases separated the two germline ends. Looked up from germline, CDR1 is PRHDT and CDR2 is FYEKMQ (reference sequence). This CDR3 spans 15 amino acids. CDR3 sequence reads: CASSFRRTGANVLTF. DNA for the CDR3: TGTGCCAGCAGCTTCAGGCGTACGGGGGCCAACGTCCTGACTTTC. The full variable domain, rest sourced from reference TRBV13 and TRBJ2-6, is AAGVIQSPRHLIKEKRETATLKCYPIPRHDTVYWYQQGPGQDPQFLISFYEKMQSDKGSIPDRFSAQQFSDYHSELNMSSLELGDSALYFCASSFRRTGANVLTFGAGSRLTVL.

The chain is built from TRBV5-5 and TRBJ1-5; D is uncertain. V lost 0 bases and J lost 4, with 8 bases in between. The CDR3 consists of 14 residues. Germline V gene lookup returns CDR1 SGHKS and CDR2 YYEKEE (reference sequence). The CDR3 sequence: CASSLAPGNQPQHF. DNA of the CDR3: TGTGCCAGCAGCTTGGCCCCGGGGAATCAGCCCCAGCATTTT.

This clone was counted a few times. The V and J genes are TRBV27 and TRBJ2-1; 14 bases fit TRBD2. The V gene end was trimmed by 2 bases and the J gene end by 9 bases; junction bases not matched to a gene: 9. Germline CDR1 is MNHEY and CDR2 is SMNVEV (reference sequence). This CDR3 is built from 17 residues. The CDR3 nucleotides are TGTGCCAGCAGTTTAACCGGGACTAGCGGGAGAGGTGGTGAGCAGTTCTTC. It translates to CASSLTGTSGRGGEQFF.

The chain is built from TRBV12-3 or TRBV12-4 and TRBJ1-2, with D possibly TRBD1 on 6 matching bases. The CDR3 covers 13 residues. V was trimmed by 2 bases and J by 3 bases, leaving 7 bases between them. The CDR3 DNA reads TGTGCCAGCAGTTTAAACAGGGACTATGGCTACACCTTC. Translating it yields CASSLNRDYGYTF.

This rearrangement joins TRBV9 to TRBJ1-1; 8 nucleotides agree with TRBD1. With V trimmed by 3 bases and J by 1 base, 11 bases remained unmatched. The CDR3 consists of 17 residues. Germline assignment: CDR1 SGDLS and CDR2 YYNGEE. For the CDR3, the DNA is TGTGCCAGCAGCGGTGACAGGGGCCGGTTAGGGAACACTGAAGCTTTCTTT. It translates to CASSGDRGRLGNTEAFF.

V and J are TRBV28 and TRBJ1-3; 7 bases fit TRBD1. V trimming: 5 bases; J trimming: 0 bases; junction bases outside the gene matches: 10. Per the germline V gene, CDR1 is MDHEN and CDR2 is SYDVKM. The CDR3 is 17 residues long. In DNA, the CDR3 is TGTGCCAGCAGTCCTACCAGGGGGAAGAGCTCTGGAAACACCATATATTTT. Protein: CASSPTRGKSSGNTIYF.

Concerning this clone itself: At one boundary the junction diverges from the germline segment, which might be a read error. The rearrangement links TRBV7-2 to TRBJ2-3; 8 nucleotides agree with TRBD1. This CDR3 has 15 residues. Per the germline V gene, CDR1 is SGHTA and CDR2 is FQGNSA. As DNA, the CDR3 is TGTGCCAGCAGCCTCGACAGGGGAAAGACAGATATGCAGTATTTT. Its translation: CASSLDRGKTDMQYF.

V is TRBV7-6 and J is TRBJ2-7; 9 bases agree with TRBD2. Looked up from germline, CDR1 is SGHVS and CDR2 is FNYEAQ. CDR3 length: 15 amino acids. V gave up 5 bases and J gave up 6 bases; unmatched junction bases: 11. In DNA, the CDR3 is TGTGCCAGCAGCCTAGGCGGGGGGGCCTTAAGCGAGCAGTACTTC. Protein sequence: CASSLGGGALSEQYF.

The CDR3 spells CASSRDSLNTDTQYF. The CDR3 DNA sequence: TGTGCCAGCAGCCGAGACAGCTTAAACACAGATACGCAGTATTTT. V gene TRBV6-2 or TRBV6-3 combines with J gene TRBJ2-3; a possible D gene is TRBD1 (5 bases). Trimming removed 6 bases from V and 2 bases from J, with 15 bases in between. This CDR3 is built from 15 residues. The germline CDR1 and CDR2 sequences are MNHEY and SVGEGT.

This clone was observed a handful of times. The rearrangement joins TRBV9 to TRBJ1-6, with 9 bases aligning to TRBD1. The V gene end was trimmed by 3 bases and the J gene end by 5 bases; junction bases not matched to a gene: 3. The CDR3 totals 15 residues. Germline-derived CDR1 and CDR2 are SGDLS and YYNGEE. In DNA, the CDR3 is TGTGCCAGCAGCGCAAGGGACAGGGATAATTCACCCCTCCACTTT. Translated: CASSARDRDNSPLHF.

This rearrangement joins TRBV30 to TRBJ1-2; 8 nucleotides match TRBD1. Trimming removed 1 base from V and 5 bases from J; junction bases left unmatched: 3. Germline lookup yields CDR1 GTSNPN and CDR2 SVGIG (reference sequence). This CDR3 is 13 amino acids long. CDR3 loop: CAWSGQGWYGYTF. In nucleotides, the CDR3 is TGTGCCTGGAGTGGACAGGGGTGGTATGGCTACACCTTC.

The gene calls are TRBV18 and TRBJ1-4; D is perhaps TRBD1 (6 bases). CDR1 and CDR2 (germline): KGHSH, LQKENI. This CDR3 region has 15 residues. Between the trimmed V and J ends, which lost 3 bases and 3 bases, there was a span of 11 bases. CDR3 in amino acids: CASSPRAGANEKLFF. CDR3 coding DNA: TGTGCCAGCTCACCGCGGGCAGGGGCTAATGAAAAACTGTTTTTT.

The CDR3 DNA reads as TGTGCCAGCAGCCCCGTGGGGACTAGCGGCCTCTCCTACGAGCAGTACTTC. It codes for CASSPVGTSGLSYEQYF. The chain has TRBV7-2 and TRBJ2-7; 11 bases agree with TRBD2. CDR1 SGHTA and CDR2 FQGNSA come from the germline V gene. CDR3 length equals 17 residues. Unmatched junction bases numbered 9, after V lost 5 bases and J lost 0 bases.

The chain carries TRBV28 and TRBJ1-3; D perhaps matches TRBD1 (6 bases). The CDR3 runs to 14 residues. V lost 10 bases and J 5 bases, leaving 18 bases between the germline ends. Germline CDR1 and CDR2: MDHEN and SYDVKM. The CDR3 protein is CATSHVDSRNTIYF. CDR3 DNA: TGTGCCACCTCTCATGTGGACAGCCGAAACACCATATATTTT.

The chain has TRBV7-2 and TRBJ1-5; a weak D match, TRBD1 (5 bases). Trimming left V 1 base short and J 2 bases short, with 6 bases between. Germline assignment: CDR1 SGHTA and CDR2 FQGNSA. The CDR3 is 14 residues long. CDR3 coding DNA: TGTGCCAGCAGCTTAGGACAGCGCAATCAGCCCCAGCATTTT. It specifies CASSLGQRNQPQHF.